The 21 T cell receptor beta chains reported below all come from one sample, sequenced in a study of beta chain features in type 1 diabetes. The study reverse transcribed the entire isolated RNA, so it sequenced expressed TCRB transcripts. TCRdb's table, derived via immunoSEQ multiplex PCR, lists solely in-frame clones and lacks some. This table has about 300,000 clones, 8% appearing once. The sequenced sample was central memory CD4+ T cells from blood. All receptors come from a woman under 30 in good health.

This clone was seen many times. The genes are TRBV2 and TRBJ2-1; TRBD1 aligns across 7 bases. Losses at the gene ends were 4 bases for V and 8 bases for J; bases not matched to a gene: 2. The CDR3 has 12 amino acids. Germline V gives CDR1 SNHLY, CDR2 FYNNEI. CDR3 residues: CASSVQGYEQFF. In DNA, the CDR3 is TGTGCCAGCAGTGTACAGGGGTATGAGCAGTTCTTC.

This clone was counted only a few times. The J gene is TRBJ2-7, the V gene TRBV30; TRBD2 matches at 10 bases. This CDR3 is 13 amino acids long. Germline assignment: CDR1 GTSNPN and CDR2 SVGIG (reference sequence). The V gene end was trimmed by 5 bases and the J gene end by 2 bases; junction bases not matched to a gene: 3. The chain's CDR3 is CAWRLAGPYEQYF. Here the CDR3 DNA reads TGTGCCTGGCGACTAGCGGGCCCCTACGAGCAGTACTTC.

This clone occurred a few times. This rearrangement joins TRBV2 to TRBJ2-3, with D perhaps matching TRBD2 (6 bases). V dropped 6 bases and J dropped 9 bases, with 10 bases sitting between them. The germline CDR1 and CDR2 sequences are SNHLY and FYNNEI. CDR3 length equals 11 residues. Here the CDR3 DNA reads TGTGCCAGCAGAGGACTATCAACGCAGTATTTT. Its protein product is CASRGLSTQYF.

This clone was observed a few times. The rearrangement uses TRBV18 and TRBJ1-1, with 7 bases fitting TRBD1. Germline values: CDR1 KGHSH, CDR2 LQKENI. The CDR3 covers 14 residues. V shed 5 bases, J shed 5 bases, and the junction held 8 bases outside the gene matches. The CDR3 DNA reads TGTGCCAGCTCAGGAAACAGGGGAGAAACTGAAGCTTTCTTT. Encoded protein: CASSGNRGETEAFF. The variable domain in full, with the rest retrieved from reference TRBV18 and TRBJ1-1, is NAGVMQNPRHLVRRRGQEARLRCSPMKGHSHVYWYRQLPEEGLKFMVYLQKENIIDESGMPKERFSAEFPKEGPSILRIQQVVRGDSAAYFCASSGNRGETEAFFGQGTRLTVV.

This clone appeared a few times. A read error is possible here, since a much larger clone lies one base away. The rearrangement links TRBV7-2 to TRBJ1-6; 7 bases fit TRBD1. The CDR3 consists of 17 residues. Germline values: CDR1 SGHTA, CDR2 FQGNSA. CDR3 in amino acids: CSSSLILWTGNNSPLHF. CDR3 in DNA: TGTTCCAGCAGCTTAATTCTCTGGACAGGCAATAATTCACCCCTCCACTTT.

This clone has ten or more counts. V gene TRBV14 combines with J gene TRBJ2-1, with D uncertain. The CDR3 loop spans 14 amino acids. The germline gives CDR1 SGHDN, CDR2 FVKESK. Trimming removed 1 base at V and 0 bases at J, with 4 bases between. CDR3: CASSQGDSYNEQFF. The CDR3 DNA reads TGTGCCAGCAGCCAAGGCGACTCCTACAATGAGCAGTTCTTC.

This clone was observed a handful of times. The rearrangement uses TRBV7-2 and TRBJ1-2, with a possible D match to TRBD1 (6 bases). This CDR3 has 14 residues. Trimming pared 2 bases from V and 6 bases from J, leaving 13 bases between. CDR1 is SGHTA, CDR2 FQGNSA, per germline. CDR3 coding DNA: TGTGCCAGCAGCTTACGGACAGACTTAGATGGCTACACCTTC. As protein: CASSLRTDLDGYTF.

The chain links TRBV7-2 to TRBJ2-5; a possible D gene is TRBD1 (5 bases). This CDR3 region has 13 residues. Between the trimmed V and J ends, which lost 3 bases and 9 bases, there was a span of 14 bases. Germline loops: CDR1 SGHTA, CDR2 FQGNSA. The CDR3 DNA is TGTGCCAGCAGCTTGGGGCAGGCCTGGGCCCAGTACTTC. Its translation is CASSLGQAWAQYF.

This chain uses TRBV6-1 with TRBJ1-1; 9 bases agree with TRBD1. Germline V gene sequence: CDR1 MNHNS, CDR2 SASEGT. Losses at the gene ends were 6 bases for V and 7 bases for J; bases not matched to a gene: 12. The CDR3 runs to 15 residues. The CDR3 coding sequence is TGTGCCAGCAGGGGAACCACAGGGGGCGGGGGTGAAGCTTTCTTT. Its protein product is CASRGTTGGGGEAFF.

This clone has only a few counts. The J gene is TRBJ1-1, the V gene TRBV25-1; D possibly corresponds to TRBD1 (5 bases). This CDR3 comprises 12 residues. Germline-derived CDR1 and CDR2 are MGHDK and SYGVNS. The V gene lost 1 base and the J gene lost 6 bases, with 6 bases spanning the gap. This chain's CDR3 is CASSESGPEAFF. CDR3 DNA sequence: TGTGCCAGCAGTGAATCGGGGCCTGAAGCTTTCTTT.

The CDR3: CASRTTATSYEQYF. CDR3 nucleotide sequence: TGTGCCAGTAGAACGACGGCCACTTCATACGAGCAGTACTTC. V gene TRBV19 combines with J gene TRBJ2-7; D gene ambiguous. CDR1 is LNHDA and CDR2 is SQIVND in the germline V gene (reference sequence). V lost 6 bases, J lost 4 bases, and 16 bases lay in between. The CDR3 has 14 residues.

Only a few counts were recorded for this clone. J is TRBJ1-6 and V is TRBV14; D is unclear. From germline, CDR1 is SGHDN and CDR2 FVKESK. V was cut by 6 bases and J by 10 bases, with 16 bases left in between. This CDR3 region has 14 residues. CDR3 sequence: CASRPSGWVSPLHF. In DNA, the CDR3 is TGTGCCAGCAGGCCCTCGGGATGGGTATCACCCCTCCACTTT.

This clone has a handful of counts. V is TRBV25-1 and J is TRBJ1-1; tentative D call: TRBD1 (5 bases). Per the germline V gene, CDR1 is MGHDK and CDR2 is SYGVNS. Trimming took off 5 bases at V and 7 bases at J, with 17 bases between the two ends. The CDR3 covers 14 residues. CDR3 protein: CASSRAGTVYEAFF. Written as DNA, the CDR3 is TGTGCCAGCAGTCGGGCAGGGACGGTATATGAAGCTTTCTTT.

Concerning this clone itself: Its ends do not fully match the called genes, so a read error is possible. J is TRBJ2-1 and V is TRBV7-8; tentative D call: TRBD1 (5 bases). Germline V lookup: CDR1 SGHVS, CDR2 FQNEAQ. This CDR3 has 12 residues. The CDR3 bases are TGTGCCAGCAGCTTTCGACAGCTCGCCCTTCTCTTC. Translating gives CASSFRQLALLF.

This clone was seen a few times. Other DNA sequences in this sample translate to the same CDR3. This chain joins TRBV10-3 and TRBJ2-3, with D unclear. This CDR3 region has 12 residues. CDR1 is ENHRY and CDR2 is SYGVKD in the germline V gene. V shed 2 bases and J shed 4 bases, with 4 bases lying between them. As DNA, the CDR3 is TGTGCCATCAGTGAGCAGGCAGATACGCAGTATTTT. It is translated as CAISEQADTQYF.

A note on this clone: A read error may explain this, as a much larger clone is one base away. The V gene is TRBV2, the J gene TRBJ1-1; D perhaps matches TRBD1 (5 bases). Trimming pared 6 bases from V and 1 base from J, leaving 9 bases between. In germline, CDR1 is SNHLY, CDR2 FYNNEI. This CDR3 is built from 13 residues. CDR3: CASSSQGNTEAFF. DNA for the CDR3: TGTGCCAGCAGCTCCCAGGGGAACACTGAAGCTTTCTTT.

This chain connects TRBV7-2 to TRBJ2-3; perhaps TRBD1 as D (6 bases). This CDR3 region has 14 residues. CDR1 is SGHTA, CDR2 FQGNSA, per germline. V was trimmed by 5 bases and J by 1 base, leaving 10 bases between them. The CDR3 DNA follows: TGTGCCAGCAGCGCCGCAGGGGGCACAGATACGCAGTATTTT. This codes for CASSAAGGTDTQYF.

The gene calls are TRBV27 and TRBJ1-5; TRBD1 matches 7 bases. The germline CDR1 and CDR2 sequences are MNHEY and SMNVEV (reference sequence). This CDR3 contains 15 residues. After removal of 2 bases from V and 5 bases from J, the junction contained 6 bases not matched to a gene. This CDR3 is CASSLRQGNDQPQHF. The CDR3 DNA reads TGTGCCAGCAGTTTACGACAGGGTAACGATCAGCCCCAGCATTTT.

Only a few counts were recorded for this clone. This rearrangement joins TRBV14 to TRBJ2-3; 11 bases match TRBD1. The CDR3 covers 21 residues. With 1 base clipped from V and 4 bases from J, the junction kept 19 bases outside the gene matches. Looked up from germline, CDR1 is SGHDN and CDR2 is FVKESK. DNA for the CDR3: TGTGCCAGCAGCCAAGGAGGATTTCAGGACAGGGGGCGACATGGCTCAGATACGCAGTATTTT. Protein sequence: CASSQGGFQDRGRHGSDTQYF.

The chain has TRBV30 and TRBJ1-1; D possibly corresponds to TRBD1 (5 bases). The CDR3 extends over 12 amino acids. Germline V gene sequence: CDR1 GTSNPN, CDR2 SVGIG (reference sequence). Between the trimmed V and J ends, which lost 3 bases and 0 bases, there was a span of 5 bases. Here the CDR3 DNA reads TGTGCCTGGAGGGGGCTGAACACTGAAGCTTTCTTT. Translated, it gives CAWRGLNTEAFF.

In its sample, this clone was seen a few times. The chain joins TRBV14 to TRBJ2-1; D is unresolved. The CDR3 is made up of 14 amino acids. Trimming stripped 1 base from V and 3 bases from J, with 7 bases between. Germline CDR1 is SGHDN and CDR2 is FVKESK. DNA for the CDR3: TGTGCCAGCAGCCAAGGTAGCTTCTACAATGAGCAGTTCTTC. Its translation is CASSQGSFYNEQFF.